One T cell receptor beta chain is described in this entry. The study sequenced TCR beta in blood CD8+ and CD4+ T cells. When the RNA was reverse transcribed, random hexamers were used with an input of about 0.5 to 1 ug. TCRdb re-called the immunoSEQ multiplex PCR reads with MiXCR, one entry per CDR3 protein. Of approximately 180,000 distinct CDR3 sequences in the sample, around 90% were seen once. This entry belongs to a study of CD8 T cells in Susac syndrome. Study at large: When their blood was taken, the Susac syndrome patients had either not yet had any therapy, were taking corticosteroids, or were taking intravenous immunoglobulin alone.

Per the germline V gene, CDR1 is MGHRA and CDR2 is YSYEKL. CDR3 length equals 15 residues. The J segment lost 3 bases and the V segment lost 0 bases, leaving 4 bases of the junction unmatched. This chain links TRBV4-1 with TRBJ1-1, with 7 positions matching TRBD1. This clonotype was obtained from a human donor with Susac syndrome. The specimen sequenced was CD4+ T cells from PBMCs. The CDR3 spells CASSQDDRVDTEAFF. CDR3 sequence (DNA): TGCGCCAGCAGCCAAGACGACAGGGTCGACACTGAAGCTTTCTTT.